This is a list of T cell receptor beta chains from one sample in a study of blood T cell repertoires in COVID-19. Data came from immunoSEQ multiplex PCR; TCRdb stores just in-frame clones and leaves some out. The table shows a few hundred thousand clones, with approximately 89% occurring only once. Specimen: peripheral blood. These TCRs come from a woman between 50 and 59 years old who had recovered from COVID-19. Both conserved end residues are part of each CDR3. Fields, in order: V gene, J gene, clone size, D gene, CDR3 DNA, CDR3 protein. The D gene is left open where the match is weak. Only some rows state a clone size, as once, few, many or a class for expanded clones.

>TRBV30|TRBJ2-7|.|.
TGTGCCTGGAGTGTACGGCTAGCGCTACGGTCCTACGAGCAGTACTTC
CAWSVRLALRSYEQYF
>TRBV7-9|TRBJ1-1|.|TRBD1
TGTGCCAGCAGCGCCCGGACAGGGGATGAAGCTTTCTTT
CASSARTGDEAFF
>TRBV6-5|TRBJ1-5|once|.
TGTGCCAGCAGTTACTGGGGCGAAAACAATCAGCCCCAGCATTTT
CASSYWGENNQPQHF
>TRBV12-5|TRBJ1-1|.|TRBD1
TGTGCTAGTGCACCCGAGGGGGCGAGCCCTGAAGCTTTCTTT
CASAPEGASPEAFF
>TRBV28|TRBJ1-2|once|.
TGTGCCAGCGGGGGCGCCCGATCTGGCTACACCTTC
CASGGARSGYTF
>TRBV6-5|TRBJ1-5|once|TRBD1
TGTGCCAGCAGTACCCGGACAGGAGGCAATCAGCCCCAGCATTTT
CASSTRTGGNQPQHF
>TRBV25-1|TRBJ1-2|.|.
TGTGCCAGCAGTGAACCCGGGGTTGTTGACTATGGCTACACCTTC
CASSEPGVVDYGYTF
>TRBV12-3/TRBV12-4|TRBJ1-2|.|TRBD1
TGTGCCAGCAGTCTGCCCGACAGGGCCGGCTACACCTTC
CASSLPDRAGYTF
>TRBV5-4|TRBJ2-5|.|TRBD2
TGTGCCAGCAGCCAGTTGATAGCGGGAAGAGAGACCCAGTACTTC
CASSQLIAGRETQYF
>TRBV30|TRBJ1-2|few|TRBD1
TGTGCCTGGAGAACGGGACAGGGGGACTATGGCTACACCTTC
CAWRTGQGDYGYTF
>TRBV21-1|TRBJ2-2|.|.
TGTGCCAGCAGCAAGTTCGCCGGGGAGCTGTTTTTT
CASSKFAGELFF
>TRBV28|TRBJ2-3|.|TRBD1
TGTGCCAGCAGTTTAGTAGGACAGGGGCCAGATACGCAGTATTTT
CASSLVGQGPDTQYF
>TRBV28|TRBJ2-5|once|.
TGTGCCAGCAGTTCCAGTAGCGGGACCCAGTACTTC
CASSSSSGTQYF
>TRBV4-1|TRBJ2-2|.|TRBD1
TGCGCCAGCAGCCAGTGGGACAGGGAGACCGGGGAGCTGTTTTTT
CASSQWDRETGELFF
>TRBV2|TRBJ1-2|once|TRBD1
TGTGCCAGCAGCGAGGACAGGGGCTATGGCTACACCTTC
CASSEDRGYGYTF
>TRBV29-1|TRBJ1-5|.|TRBD1
TGCAGCGTGTCGACAGGGCTTAATCAGCCCCAGCATTTT
CSVSTGLNQPQHF
>TRBV9|TRBJ2-7|.|TRBD2
TGTGCCAGCAGCGTAGCTAGCGGGCCTGGGAGGGAGCAGTACTTC
CASSVASGPGREQYF
>TRBV28|TRBJ1-6|.|TRBD1
TGTGCCAGCAGCCTAGACAGGGACTCACCCCTCCACTTT
CASSLDRDSPLHF
>TRBV10-3|TRBJ1-2|.|.
TGTGCCATCACCGACGACGGTGCAGGCTATGGCTACACCTTC
CAITDDGAGYGYTF
>TRBV6-2/TRBV6-3|TRBJ2-2|.|.
TGTGCCAGCAGCCGCCCCGTCACTGCACTCAACACCGGGGAGCTGTTTTTT
CASSRPVTALNTGELFF
>TRBV28|TRBJ2-7|.|TRBD1
TGTGCCAGCAGTTTACTGGGACAGGCCTCCTACGAGCAGTACTTC
CASSLLGQASYEQYF
>TRBV18|TRBJ1-6|.|.
TGTGCCAGCTCACCACAGAAAGCGGGCAATAATTCACCCCTCCACTTT
CASSPQKAGNNSPLHF
>TRBV15|TRBJ1-1|.|.
TGTGCCACCAGCAGTCACCGCCGAGTTAACACTGAAGCTTTCTTT
CATSSHRRVNTEAFF
>TRBV30|TRBJ2-2|.|TRBD1
TGTGCCAGCAGGGGGAAAAGCGGAACCGGGGAGCTGTTTTTT
CASRGKSGTGELFF
>TRBV5-6|TRBJ1-1|.|.
TGTGCCAGCCGAAGGTTGGTAGCCAACACTGAAGCTTTCTTT
CASRRLVANTEAFF
>TRBV3-1/TRBV3-2|TRBJ2-5|.|.
TGTGCCAGCAGCCTCCAGGTGGCAGCCCAAGAGACCCAGTACTTC
CASSLQVAAQETQYF
>TRBV29-1|TRBJ2-2|.|TRBD2
TGCAGCGTGGGACTAGCGGCGAACACCGGGGAGCTGTTTTTT
CSVGLAANTGELFF
>TRBV6-5|TRBJ2-3|.|TRBD2
TGTGCCAGCAGCCGCGGGGCGGGAGGAACAGATACGCAGTATTTT
CASSRGAGGTDTQYF
>TRBV6-1|TRBJ2-5|.|.
TGTGCCAGCAACAGAGAGGGGGAAGAGACCCAGTACTTC
CASNREGEETQYF
>TRBV28|TRBJ2-6|.|.
TGTGCCAGCAGGGAGGGTGCTGGGGCCAACGTCCTGACTTTC
CASREGAGANVLTF
>TRBV30|TRBJ2-7|.|.
TGTGCCTGGAGCCCCCCCGGGAGCTACGAGCAGTACTTC
CAWSPPGSYEQYF
>TRBV19|TRBJ1-6|.|TRBD1
TGTGCCAGTAGCGACAGGGGAGGGGGAAATTCACCCCTCCACTTT
CASSDRGGGNSPLHF
>TRBV19|TRBJ1-1|.|TRBD1
TGTGCCAGTAGTATCGGGACAGGTCGGCTCACTGAAGCTTTCTTT
CASSIGTGRLTEAFF
>TRBV4-1|TRBJ2-1|medium-sized|.
TGCGCCAGCAGCCGCCTTACAGGGAACCATGAGCAGTTCTTC
CASSRLTGNHEQFF
>TRBV7-2|TRBJ1-4|.|TRBD1
TGTGCCAGCAGCGGCCGGGACAGGCCGAATGAAAAACTGTTTTTT
CASSGRDRPNEKLFF
>TRBV5-1|TRBJ2-5|.|TRBD1
TGCGCCAGTTTACAGGGGGCCTCAGAGCAAGAGACCCAGTACTTC
CASLQGASEQETQYF
>TRBV28|TRBJ1-6|.|TRBD1
TGTGCCAGCAGCCTCAAGTTACAGGGGACCTTTTCACCCCTCCACTTT
CASSLKLQGTFSPLHF
>TRBV5-4|TRBJ2-7|.|TRBD1
TGTGCCAGCAGCCCAGGGGGCTACGAGCAGTACTTC
CASSPGGYEQYF
>TRBV5-4|TRBJ2-1|.|TRBD2
TGTGCCAGCAGCCCCGGGACTAGCGGAAACAATGAGCAGTTCTTC
CASSPGTSGNNEQFF
>TRBV7-9|TRBJ1-4|.|TRBD1
TGTGCCAGCAGCTTATTTCAGGGGGATGAAAAACTGTTTTTT
CASSLFQGDEKLFF
>TRBV28|TRBJ1-6|.|.
TGTGCCAGCCTTAGTCGGGGGGATTCACCCCTCCACTTT
CASLSRGDSPLHF
>TRBV18|TRBJ2-2|.|.
TGTGCCAGCTCACGAAGGACAGAAGGGGCGGCCGGGGAGCTGTTTTTT
CASSRRTEGAAGELFF
>TRBV28|TRBJ1-6|few|.
TGTGCCAGCAGTACAGGACAGAATTCACCCCTCCACTTT
CASSTGQNSPLHF
>TRBV6-5|TRBJ1-3|once|TRBD1
TGTGCCAGCAGTTCGTCCGGGACAGGGCCCGTAAACACCATATATTTT
CASSSSGTGPVNTIYF
>TRBV27|TRBJ2-1|.|.
TGTGCCAGCAGTTTAGAACGGCGGTCCTCCTACAATGAGCAGTTCTTC
CASSLERRSSYNEQFF
>TRBV5-4|TRBJ1-1|.|.
TGTGCCAGCAGCTCGGGACAGAACACTGAAGCTTTCTTT
CASSSGQNTEAFF
>TRBV28|TRBJ2-3|.|TRBD1
TGTGCCAGCAGCCCCGGGACAGGGGGAGATACGCAGTATTTT
CASSPGTGGDTQYF
>TRBV2|TRBJ2-4|few|.
TGTGCCAGCAGAAGCGGAGGGGCAGCCAAAAACATTCAGTACTTC
CASRSGGAAKNIQYF
>TRBV7-9|TRBJ2-7|.|.
TGTGCCAGCAGCTCCGCGGCCTACGAGCAGTACTTC
CASSSAAYEQYF
>TRBV5-4|TRBJ2-7|.|TRBD2
TGTGCCAGCAGCTTGTTAGCTAGCGGAGCCTACGAGCAGTACTTC
CASSLLASGAYEQYF
>TRBV5-1|TRBJ1-1|.|.
TGCGCCAGCAGCGTCGGACTAGACACTGAAGCTTTCTTT
CASSVGLDTEAFF
>TRBV3-1/TRBV3-2|TRBJ1-5|.|.
TGTGCCAGCAGCCAAGACTTCAATCAGCCCCAGCATTTT
CASSQDFNQPQHF
>TRBV6-2/TRBV6-3|TRBJ1-5|.|.
TGTGCCAGCAGTTACGGGGGCGGCAATCAGCCCCAGCATTTT
CASSYGGGNQPQHF
>TRBV10-3|TRBJ2-5|.|TRBD2
TGTGCCATCAGTATCACCGGGACTAGCGGGGAATGGGAGACCCAGTACTTC
CAISITGTSGEWETQYF